Detailed here is one TCR beta chain. The antigen remains unidentified. V was clipped by 8 bases and J by 2 bases, with 13 bases between them. This CDR3 spans 14 amino acids. The germline V gene encodes CDR1 MDHEN and CDR2 SYDVKM. CD4+ T cells from unexposed donors were obtained before the COVID-19 pandemic (2011-2018). The cells were cultured for around ten days before CD4+ T cells were isolated. These data originate in a study of CD4 T cells in relation to SARS-CoV-2 and coronaviruses. Across the whole study: TCR beta CDR3s were sequenced after roughly ten-day antigen culture of PBMCs.

Clones were read by immunoSEQ multiplex PCR, and TCRdb kept only the in-frame ones, dropping some. The table has tens of thousands of clones, 75% to 85% seen once. Study-wide points: The cross-reactivity analysis covered only spike protein, not other viral proteins. In about 65% of donors, memory CD4+ clonotypes crossrecognized SARS-CoV-2 and at least one common cold coronavirus spike.

The origin of this receptor is a human donor in good health. The rearrangement links TRBV28 to TRBJ2-1, with D perhaps TRBD1 (7 bases). The sequencing input was CD4+ T cells from PBMCs, cultured in vitro. CDR3 region: CASGQGGPYNEQFF. For the CDR3, the DNA is TGTGCCAGCGGTCAGGGGGGCCCCTACAATGAGCAGTTCTTC.